This TCR beta chain emerged from a study of blood T cell repertoires in COVID-19. Whole-study context: Sites in the United States, Italy and Spain provided acute and convalescent COVID-19 samples. PBMCs, B-cell-depleted T cells, or T cells were the source of the cDNA or gDNA that made up the material.

CDR3 length: 11 amino acids. Trimming cost V 3 bases and J 9 bases, with 9 bases left between them. CDR1 and CDR2 from the germline V gene are LGHDT and YNNKEL (reference sequence). Per the original methods: For nucleated cells, counts were estimated from reference gene primer amplification. Generated by immunoSEQ multiplex PCR, the TCRdb table keeps only in-frame clones and is missing some. That table furnishes V, J and clone size, whereas the DNA furnished D and trimming. The data hold approximately 30,000 clones, with about 91% observed a single time. The clonotype was recovered from a human donor in a cohort sampled during active COVID-19. J is TRBJ2-7 and V is TRBV3-1 (or the pseudogene TRBV3-2), with D maybe TRBD2 (6 bases). The sequenced material came from peripheral blood. The CDR3 DNA is TGTGCCAGCAGCCAGAAGCGGGCGCAGTACTTC. It translates to CASSQKRAQYF.